The 27 T cell receptor beta chains given below trace back to one sample, sequenced in a study of blood T cell repertoires in COVID-19. Profiled with immunoSEQ multiplex PCR; TCRdb holds only in-frame clones, not every one. The sample shows 350,000 to 400,000 clones, 90% of them seen only once. Sequenced sample: peripheral blood. These receptors were collected from a man younger than 35 with active or convalescent COVID-19.

The chain carries TRBV6-5 and TRBJ1-5; perhaps TRBD1 as D (6 bases). The CDR3 length is 12 residues. Trimming removed 9 bases from V and 9 bases from J, with 15 bases in between. Germline CDR1 MNHEY, CDR2 SVGAGI. The DNA for the CDR3 is TGTGCCAGTACAGGGAGTACGGGGCCCCAGCATTTT. It translates to CASTGSTGPQHF.

This chain links TRBV19 with TRBJ1-4, with no clear D. V dropped 2 bases and J dropped 10 bases, with 5 bases sitting between them. The CDR3 contains 11 residues. Germline CDR1 and CDR2: LNHDA and SQIVND (reference sequence). The CDR3: CASSIMRKLFF. In nucleotides, the CDR3 is TGTGCCAGTAGTATAATGAGAAAACTGTTTTTT.

Note on this clone: The sample has other DNA sequences that encode this CDR3 too. The chain joins TRBV7-2 to TRBJ1-5; D is ambiguous. Deletions cut 0 bases from V and 0 bases from J, with 6 bases between. Per the germline V gene, CDR1 is SGHTA and CDR2 is FQGNSA. The CDR3 length is 15 residues. The CDR3 nucleotides read TGTGCCAGCAGCTTAGCCCCGGGTAGCAATCAGCCCCAGCATTTT. This sequence encodes CASSLAPGSNQPQHF.

This rearrangement joins TRBV18 to TRBJ1-5; TRBD1 agrees at 7 bases. The CDR3 runs to 16 residues. The junction had 8 bases not matched to a gene; V was cut back by 1 base and J by 5 bases. Per germline, CDR1 KGHSH and CDR2 LQKENI. CDR3 sequence (DNA): TGTGCCAGCTCACCACAGACAGGGAGAAACTATCAGCCCCAGCATTTT. Amino acid sequence: CASSPQTGRNYQPQHF.

This chain connects TRBV25-1 to TRBJ2-7; 7 bases are shared with TRBD1. Germline trimming cut 4 bases from V and 1 base from J; bases unmatched to any gene: 7. The CDR3 consists of 15 residues. Germline V gene data show CDR1 as MGHDK and CDR2 as SYGVNS. The CDR3 nucleotides read TGTGCCAGCAGTGGCAGACAGGGCGTATCCTACGAGCAGTACTTC. Amino acid sequence: CASSGRQGVSYEQYF.

V is TRBV7-9 and J is TRBJ2-3; no clear D. Germline V gene lookup returns CDR1 SEHNR and CDR2 FQNEAQ (reference sequence). The V gene lost 2 bases and the J gene lost 3 bases, with 12 bases spanning the gap. The CDR3 totals 15 residues. DNA for the CDR3: TGTGCCAGCAGCTTATACCTACAGCTGACAGATACGCAGTATTTT. It translates to CASSLYLQLTDTQYF.

The DNA of the CDR3 is TGCGCCAGCAGCCAAGACGGGGGGTTTGAAGCTTTCTTT. Translating gives CASSQDGGFEAFF. The chain uses TRBV4-3 and TRBJ1-1; tentative D call: TRBD1 (5 bases). The CDR3 sequence is 13 residues long. Trimming cost V 0 bases and J 7 bases, with 9 bases left between them. CDR1 is LGHNA and CDR2 is YSLEER in the germline V gene.

This chain links TRBV11-1 with TRBJ1-2; no clear D. Trimming pared 1 base from V and 2 bases from J, leaving 11 bases between. The CDR3 length is 15 residues. Germline V gene data show CDR1 as SGHAT and CDR2 as FQDESV (reference sequence). CDR3: CASSLDRKLNYGYTF. CDR3 DNA: TGTGCCAGCAGCTTAGACAGAAAACTGAACTATGGCTACACCTTC.

This chain connects TRBV6-5 to TRBJ2-1; 7 bases are shared with TRBD2. Germline V gene sequence: CDR1 MNHEY, CDR2 SVGAGI. This CDR3 is 13 amino acids long. The ends lost 9 bases at V and 8 bases at J; junction bases unmatched: 10. This CDR3 is CASSTGGRDEQFF. DNA for the CDR3: TGTGCCAGTAGCACTGGGGGGAGGGATGAGCAGTTCTTC.

The chain is built from TRBV11-3 and TRBJ2-3; perhaps TRBD1 as D (5 bases). Germline V lookup: CDR1 SGHNT, CDR2 YENEEA. V dropped 4 bases and J dropped 4 bases, with 9 bases sitting between them. The CDR3 spans 13 residues. The CDR3, as DNA: TGTGCCAGCAGCTCTAAGGGGTCAGATACGCAGTATTTT. Residues: CASSSKGSDTQYF. The full variable domain, rest sourced from reference TRBV11-3 and TRBJ2-3, is EAGVVQSPRYKIIEKKQPVAFWCNPISGHNTLYWYLQNLGQGPELLIRYENEEAVDDSQLPKDRFSAERLKGVDSTLKIQPAELGDSAVYLCASSSKGSDTQYFGPGTRLTVL.

The gene calls are TRBV28 and TRBJ2-7, with a weak D call TRBD2 (6 bases). The CDR3 loop spans 14 amino acids. Per germline, CDR1 MDHEN and CDR2 SYDVKM. V lost 3 bases, J lost 7 bases, and 16 bases lay in between. CDR3 residues: CASSLTDPGGEQYF. In DNA, the CDR3 is TGTGCCAGCAGTTTGACCGACCCTGGGGGGGAGCAGTACTTC.

This chain joins TRBV7-3 and TRBJ2-1; TRBD2 aligns across 7 bases. CDR1 and CDR2 from the germline V gene are SGHTA and FQGTGA. CDR3 length equals 14 residues. With V trimmed by 5 bases and J by 9 bases, 10 bases remained unmatched. The CDR3 coding sequence is TGTGCCAGCAGCGATGGGGGGACTAACTTTGAGCAGTTCTTC. The encoded protein is CASSDGGTNFEQFF.

V and J are TRBV12-3 or TRBV12-4 and TRBJ1-3; D ambiguous. The V and J ends lost 3 bases and 4 bases respectively, with 7 bases between them. The CDR3 consists of 13 residues. In DNA form, the CDR3 reads TGTGCCAGCAGTTTCCCCTTAGGAAACACCATATATTTT. Encoded protein: CASSFPLGNTIYF.

This clone was counted between two and nine times. The chain couples TRBV7-9 to TRBJ2-2; perhaps TRBD1 as D (6 bases). CDR3 length equals 13 residues. Germline V lookup: CDR1 SEHNR, CDR2 FQNEAQ (reference sequence). The chain's CDR3 is CVRQDTNTGELFF. Written as DNA, the CDR3 is TGTGTCCGACAGGACACGAACACCGGGGAGCTGTTTTTT.

This clone was seen more than once but under ten times. The rearrangement uses TRBV2 and TRBJ1-5, with D unresolved. The CDR3 has 15 amino acids. CDR1 SNHLY and CDR2 FYNNEI come from the germline V gene. Between the trimmed V and J ends, which lost 2 bases and 0 bases, there was a span of 8 bases. As DNA, the CDR3 is TGTGCCAGCAGTGAACCCGGGTATAGCAATCAGCCCCAGCATTTT. It yields the protein CASSEPGYSNQPQHF.

The chain is built from TRBV9 and TRBJ1-3; 7 bases are shared with TRBD1. Trimming removed 3 bases from V and 4 bases from J; junction bases left unmatched: 4. This CDR3 region has 14 residues. Germline CDR1 reads SGDLS; CDR2 reads YYNGEE. This CDR3 is CASSETGLGNTIYF. The DNA for the CDR3 is TGTGCCAGCAGCGAGACAGGGTTGGGAAACACCATATATTTT.

The chain employs TRBV4-2 and TRBJ1-2; 9 bases are shared with TRBD1. The CDR3 has 16 amino acids. The V segment lost 0 bases and the J segment 6 bases; nucleotides outside the gene matches: 8. Germline V gene lookup returns CDR1 LGHNA and CDR2 YNFKEQ. The CDR3 region is CASSQEGQGLEDGYTF. In DNA form, the CDR3 reads TGTGCCAGCAGCCAAGAGGGACAGGGCCTTGAGGATGGCTACACCTTC.

Remarks on this clone: At one of its ends the junction is not consistent with the germline gene, which may arise from a read error. The V gene is TRBV7-2, the J gene TRBJ2-7; 11 bases fit TRBD2. Germline CDR1 and CDR2: SGHTA and FQGNSA. The CDR3 has 14 amino acids. The CDR3 is CASSLAGGTYEQYF. The CDR3 DNA sequence: TGTGCCAGCAGCCTAGCGGGAGGTACCTACGAGCAGTACTTC.

This clone came up once. The J gene is TRBJ1-5, the V gene TRBV12-3 or TRBV12-4, with D perhaps matching TRBD1 (6 bases). The CDR3 runs 13 residues. V lost 3 bases and J lost 7, with 10 bases in between. For the CDR3, the DNA is TGTGCCAGCAGTTTTGGGGGCGGACAGCCCCAGCATTTT. Its protein is CASSFGGGQPQHF.

The chain links TRBV19 to TRBJ1-1; D gene unclear. The germline V and J ends were trimmed by 5 bases and 0 bases, with 13 bases remaining between them. CDR1 is LNHDA and CDR2 is SQIVND in the germline V gene (reference sequence). The CDR3 runs 15 residues. The CDR3 coding sequence is TGTGCCAGTAGTTACACGCAGGTCATGAACACTGAAGCTTTCTTT. It yields the protein CASSYTQVMNTEAFF.

The rearrangement links TRBV7-2 to TRBJ2-3, with TRBD2 identical over 8 bases. Germline-derived CDR1 and CDR2 are SGHTA and FQGNSA. The V and J ends lost 2 bases and 1 base, in that order; junction bases with no gene match: 2. The CDR3 consists of 15 residues. The CDR3 spells CASSLWRGGTDTQYF. Here the CDR3 DNA reads TGTGCCAGCAGCTTATGGCGGGGGGGCACAGATACGCAGTATTTT.

V and J are TRBV4-3 and TRBJ1-5; D may be TRBD1 (5 bases). The V end was cut by 0 bases, the J end by 3 bases, with 12 bases between. The CDR3 sequence is 16 residues long. CDR1 and CDR2 (germline): LGHNA, YSLEER. The CDR3 sequence: CASSQDWGRDNQPQHF. CDR3 sequence (DNA): TGCGCCAGCAGCCAAGATTGGGGCAGGGACAATCAGCCCCAGCATTTT.

The gene calls are TRBV29-1 and TRBJ1-2, with unresolved D. Trimming took 4 bases from V and 0 from J, leaving 18 bases between them. The CDR3 totals 16 residues. Germline V CDR1 and CDR2: SQVTM, ANQGSEA. CDR3 coding DNA: TGCAGCGTTGGGGAGGGATGGGGATTAGCTAACTATGGCTACACCTTC. This gives the protein CSVGEGWGLANYGYTF.

The rearrangement joins TRBV7-9 to TRBJ1-6, with D tentatively TRBD1 (5 bases). CDR3 size: 16 residues. V lost 5 bases, J lost 11 bases, and 22 bases lay in between. The germline V gene has CDR1 SEHNR and CDR2 FQNEAQ (reference sequence). Here the CDR3 reads CASSTGTDHISAPLHF. In DNA, the CDR3 is TGTGCCAGCAGCACGGGGACTGATCACATAAGCGCACCCCTCCACTTT.

The V gene is TRBV9, the J gene TRBJ1-2; D may be TRBD1 (5 bases). Per germline, CDR1 SGDLS and CDR2 YYNGEE. With 3 bases removed from V and 6 bases from J, the gap between germline ends came to 12 bases. The CDR3 runs to 13 residues. CDR3 nucleotide sequence: TGTGCCAGCAGCGGGACCTGGGGGGATGGCTACACCTTC. Its translation: CASSGTWGDGYTF.

The table lists this clone with a count of one. The CDR3 reads CASSEAATGSPLHF. CDR3 DNA: TGTGCCAGCAGTGAAGCGGCTACAGGGTCACCCCTCCACTTT. The V call is TRBV6-1, the J call TRBJ1-6; possibly TRBD1 for D (6 bases). The CDR3 has 14 amino acids. The V end was cut by 0 bases, the J end by 10 bases, with 10 bases between. From germline, CDR1 is MNHNS and CDR2 SASEGT.

The chain links TRBV6-6 to TRBJ2-7; D possibly corresponds to TRBD1 (6 bases). This CDR3 contains 15 residues. Germline V gene sequence: CDR1 MNHNY, CDR2 SVGAGI (reference sequence). Trimming took off 3 bases at V and 0 bases at J, with 12 bases between the two ends. The CDR3 DNA is TGTGCCAGCAGTTATCGGGACAAAGTCTCCTACGAGCAGTACTTC. It yields the protein CASSYRDKVSYEQYF.